This is a list of T cell receptor beta chains from one sample in a study of OX40 agonist ivuxolimab in advanced cancers. Here immunoSEQ multiplex PCR was the method, and the copy in TCRdb shows in-frame clones only, minus some. The data hold around 130,000 clones, with just over 90% observed a single time. Sequenced material: CD4+ or CD8+ T cells sorted from blood, taken in a trial of the OX40 agonist ivuxolimab. These receptors were taken from an adult with an advanced solid tumor such as melanoma, head and neck, liver or kidney cancer. Both conserved end residues are part of each CDR3. A D gene is named only where the DNA matches it firmly. Expanded clones get a size class; other rows say once, few or many, or leave the size out.

clone size | J gene | D gene | V gene | CDR3 DNA | CDR3 protein
once | TRBJ1-1 | . | TRBV5-5 | TGTGCCAGCAGCCCGGGAGGAAGTCCCCCGCGGGCTTTCTTT | CASSPGGSPPRAFF
. | TRBJ1-4 | TRBD1 | TRBV28 | TGTGCCAGCAGTTTGGGGACAGGGGCAACTAATGAAAAACTGTTTTTT | CASSLGTGATNEKLFF
. | TRBJ1-3 | TRBD1 | TRBV5-6 | TGTGCCAGCAGCTTGATGGGGACAGGGAGAGGAAACACCATATATTTT | CASSLMGTGRGNTIYF
. | TRBJ1-5 | . | TRBV11-2 | TGTGCCAGCAGCTCGGGGACATTATATAGCAATCAGCCCCAGCATTTT | CASSSGTLYSNQPQHF
. | TRBJ1-4 | . | TRBV19 | TGTGCCAGTAGTCTGGACAGAGTTACCAGGGGAAAACTGTTTTTT | CASSLDRVTRGKLFF
. | TRBJ1-6 | . | TRBV5-4 | TGTGCCAGCAGCCGGACGGGACGGGGATATAATTCACCCCTCCACTTT | CASSRTGRGYNSPLHF
. | TRBJ2-3 | . | TRBV7-9 | TGTGCCAGCAGCTCCCTCGGGAGTACCCCCCTTTCTAGCACAGATACGCAGTATTTT | CASSSLGSTPLSSTDTQYF
. | TRBJ2-3 | TRBD2 | TRBV30 | TGTGCCTGGAGCGTGGGAGGGCCCGCTGGAGATACGCAGTATTTT | CAWSVGGPAGDTQYF
. | TRBJ1-1 | . | TRBV28 | TGTGCCAGCAGTCCCCCGACAGGACTTTACACTGAAGCTTTCTTT | CASSPPTGLYTEAFF
. | TRBJ1-2 | TRBD1 | TRBV5-1 | TGCGCCAGCACCGTTGGGACAGCCTTGGGAGGCTACACCTTC | CASTVGTALGGYTF
few | TRBJ1-6 | . | TRBV5-4 | TGTGCCTACCGAAGGGGAGTAGGGTCACCCCTCCACTTT | CAYRRGVGSPLHF
. | TRBJ1-4 | TRBD1 | TRBV19 | TGTGCCACCGCGGACAGGGGAGGTGAAAAACTGTTTTTT | CATADRGGEKLFF
. | TRBJ1-2 | TRBD1 | TRBV7-6 | TGTGCCAGCAGCTACCGACAGGGCTATGGCTACACCTTC | CASSYRQGYGYTF
. | TRBJ2-2 | . | TRBV6-1 | TGTGCCAGCAGTGTCCAGGGGAACCCGACCGGGGAGCTGTTTTTT | CASSVQGNPTGELFF
. | TRBJ2-1 | . | TRBV28 | TGTGCCAGCAGTCCGAGGGCCTACAATGAGCAGTTCTTC | CASSPRAYNEQFF
. | TRBJ2-4 | . | TRBV2 | TGTGCCAGCAGTCTCCCCCCCAGGGACATTCAGTACTTC | CASSLPPRDIQYF
. | TRBJ1-1 | . | TRBV5-4 | TGTGCCAGCAGCCCCAAGAACACTGAAGCTTTCTTT | CASSPKNTEAFF
. | TRBJ2-1 | . | TRBV5-1 | TGCGCCAGCAGCTCTGAGACGGGGTTGAGCTCCTACAATGAGCAGTTCTTC | CASSSETGLSSYNEQFF
. | TRBJ2-5 | TRBD1 | TRBV6-6 | TGTGCCAGCAGTCAAAGGACAGGGGAAGAGACCCAGTACTTC | CASSQRTGEETQYF
. | TRBJ2-1 | . | TRBV2 | TGTGCCAGCAGTTTAGGAACGGGGTCGCAGTTCTTC | CASSLGTGSQFF
. | TRBJ1-2 | TRBD1 | TRBV6-5 | TGTGCCAGCAGAAGGACAGGGAGGGACTATGGCTACACCTTC | CASRRTGRDYGYTF
once | TRBJ2-7 | TRBD1 | TRBV28 | TGTGCCAGCAGTTTTTTGGGACAGGGGTTAAACGAGCAGTACTTC | CASSFLGQGLNEQYF
. | TRBJ2-7 | . | TRBV28 | TGTGCCAGCAGCATGGACGGGTACGAGCAGTACTTC | CASSMDGYEQYF
. | TRBJ2-3 | . | TRBV7-9 | TGTGCCAGCAGTCAGATTGGCAGGGAGGTAGATACGCAGTATTTT | CASSQIGREVDTQYF
once | TRBJ1-1 | . | TRBV28 | TGTGCCAGCATCCAACAGGGGAACACTGAAGCTTTCTTT | CASIQQGNTEAFF
. | TRBJ1-1 | . | TRBV19 | TGTGCCAGTAGTCCCCTCGATCGGGGGTACACTGAAGCTTTCTTT | CASSPLDRGYTEAFF
. | TRBJ1-2 | . | TRBV4-2 | TGTGCCAGCAGCTTTTTTCCCATTGATGGCTACACCTTC | CASSFFPIDGYTF
. | TRBJ2-1 | . | TRBV7-9 | TGTGCCAGCAGCTTGGAGCTCGGGCTAGCGAGCAATGAGCAGTTCTTC | CASSLELGLASNEQFF
. | TRBJ1-1 | . | TRBV6-7 | TGTGCCAGCAGTTACCCCACGGATGCGGGGACCACTGAAGCTTTCTTT | CASSYPTDAGTTEAFF
. | TRBJ1-6 | TRBD1 | TRBV9 | TGTGCCAGCAGCGTAACAGGGGATTCACCCCTCCACTTT | CASSVTGDSPLHF
. | TRBJ2-1 | . | TRBV15 | TGTGCCACCAGCTCAGCAAGGGCTAGCGTTGCCTACAATGAGCAGTTCTTC | CATSSARASVAYNEQFF
. | TRBJ1-5 | . | TRBV15 | TGTGCCACCAGCAGAGACAGAAGGAGCAATCAGCCCCAGCATTTT | CATSRDRRSNQPQHF
. | TRBJ1-6 | TRBD1 | TRBV6-1 | TGTGCCAGCAGTGAGACTCTACAGGGGTATAATTCACCCCTCCACTTT | CASSETLQGYNSPLHF
. | TRBJ2-6 | TRBD1 | TRBV10-2 | TGCGCCAGCAGTCAGATGGACAGGATCTCTGGGGCCAACGTCCTGACTTTC | CASSQMDRISGANVLTF
. | TRBJ1-5 | TRBD1 | TRBV19 | TGTGCCAGTAGTACATCACAGGGGGCCGTAAATCAGCCCCAGCATTTT | CASSTSQGAVNQPQHF
once | TRBJ2-7 | . | TRBV19 | TGTGCCAGTAGTCCCCGGGCCAGCTCCTACGAGCAGTACTTC | CASSPRASSYEQYF
. | TRBJ1-3 | . | TRBV10-3 | TGTGCCATCAGTGAGAACGGCTACTCTGGAAACACCATATATTTT | CAISENGYSGNTIYF
. | TRBJ2-3 | TRBD2 | TRBV19 | TGTGCCAGTAGCCCACTAGCGGGCACAGATACGCAGTATTTT | CASSPLAGTDTQYF
. | TRBJ1-5 | . | TRBV18 | TGTGCCAGCTCACCCGGAGGAAGCAATCAGCCCCAGCATTTT | CASSPGGSNQPQHF
. | TRBJ2-1 | . | TRBV6-5 | TGTGCCAGCACCGACGCGGGGAGCAGGTACGAGCAGTTCTTC | CASTDAGSRYEQFF
. | TRBJ2-5 | . | TRBV4-3 | TGCGCCAGCAGCCAAGATTGGGGTTACGAGACCCAGTACTTC | CASSQDWGYETQYF
. | TRBJ2-7 | . | TRBV9 | TGTGCCAGCAGCGGCGTGAAGGTCCACGAGCAGTACTTC | CASSGVKVHEQYF